Sequencing of this T cell receptor beta chain was carried out in a study of breast tumors, draining lymph nodes, adjacent tissues. Findings of the study overall: Tumor and nontumor repertoires were significantly more similar in luminal-like than in basal-like breast cancer. The lymph node origin of tumor T cells was framed as consistent with a hypothesis, not demonstrated. Data fit most tumor T cells coming from lymph node, expanding in tumor. Tumor repertoires ranked between lymph nodes and nontumor tissue in diversity, with V and J gene preferences.

Breast cancer patients provided tissue from their axillary draining lymph nodes. TCRdb reprocessed the multiplex PCR reads with MiXCR, giving one entry per CDR3 protein. The top ten clones hold around 4.5% of a sample with 180,000 or so distinct CDR3 sequences, approximately 33% of them seen once. The table lists this clonotype with many counts. Its matching antigen is unknown. V lost 1 base and J 5 bases, leaving 9 bases between the germline ends. Germline CDR1 is LNHDA and CDR2 is SQIVND (reference sequence). The CDR3 consists of 14 residues. V and J are TRBV19 and TRBJ1-5; a possible D gene is TRBD1 (5 bases). The sequencing sample was made of axillary lymph node tissue. This receptor was taken from a female donor with breast cancer. Some clones in this sample may be carry-over from other donors' samples. CDR3 nucleotides: TGTGCCAGTAGTATAGGGGGGAGGGATCAGCCCCAGCATTTT. Translation: CASSIGGRDQPQHF.